What follows are 23 T cell receptor beta chains derived from one specimen sequenced in a study of beta chain features in type 1 diabetes. Expressed TCRB transcripts got sequenced, as all isolated RNA was reverse transcribed. TCRdb keeps only in-frame clones here, not all; method: immunoSEQ multiplex PCR. The repertoire consists of hundreds of thousands of clones, with under 70% occurring once and the leading ten covering 0.053%. The specimen was naive CD4+ T cells from blood. The receptors were gathered from a young man in good health.

The chain carries TRBV7-2 and TRBJ2-5; TRBD2 is a possible D gene (6 bases). The V gene's germline CDR1 is SGHTA and CDR2 FQGNSA. V lost 6 bases, J lost 5 bases, and 19 bases lay in between. The CDR3 is 15 residues long. This chain's CDR3 is CASSYDGLAGETQYF. The DNA of the CDR3 is TGTGCCAGCAGTTATGATGGACTCGCGGGGGAGACCCAGTACTTC.

This CDR3 is CASSSGQGLWNEQFF. DNA of the CDR3: TGTGCCAGCAGCTCCGGACAGGGGCTTTGGAATGAGCAGTTCTTC. The rearrangement links TRBV13 to TRBJ2-1, with 9 bases identical to TRBD1. Trimming took 4 bases from V and 7 from J; bases not matched to a gene: 8. CDR3 size: 15 residues. CDR1 is PRHDT and CDR2 is FYEKMQ in the germline V gene (reference sequence).

The rearrangement uses TRBV11-2 and TRBJ2-1, with D hard to call. The CDR3 sequence is 13 residues long. Trimming stripped 2 bases from V and 4 bases from J, with 6 bases between. Germline V gene sequence: CDR1 SGHAT, CDR2 FQNNGV. CDR3 loop: CASSLLRYNEQFF. The CDR3 bases are TGTGCCAGCAGCTTACTCCGGTACAATGAGCAGTTCTTC.

V is TRBV7-6 and J is TRBJ2-1; D not resolved. CDR1 and CDR2 (germline): SGHVS, FNYEAQ. Deletions cut 0 bases from V and 0 bases from J, with 9 bases between. There are 16 residues in the CDR3. CDR3 bases: TGTGCCAGCAGCTTAGCGGGAATAGGCTCCTACAATGAGCAGTTCTTC. Translated, it gives CASSLAGIGSYNEQFF.

The chain links TRBV5-1 to TRBJ1-1, with TRBD1 matching 7 bases. Germline values: CDR1 SGHRS, CDR2 YFSETQ. Trimming removed 0 bases from V and 11 bases from J; junction bases left unmatched: 10. The CDR3 contains 14 residues. This CDR3 is CASSLGDSPGVAFF. The CDR3 DNA sequence: TGCGCCAGCAGCTTGGGGGACAGCCCTGGAGTGGCTTTCTTT. The full variable domain, in which reference TRBV5-1 and TRBJ1-1 provide the parts outside the CDR3, is KAGVTQTPRYLIKTRGQQVTLSCSPISGHRSVSWYQQTPGQGLQFLFEYFSETQRNKGNFPGRFSGRQFSNSRSEMNVSTLELGDSALYLCASSLGDSPGVAFFGQGTRLTVV.

The chain is built from TRBV10-3 and TRBJ2-5, with a possible D match to TRBD2 (6 bases). V gave up 0 bases and J gave up 5 bases, with 13 bases separating them. CDR1 and CDR2 (germline): ENHRY, SYGVKD. This CDR3 comprises 15 residues. The CDR3 DNA reads TGTGCCATCAGTGAGTCATTAGCCGGGACTGAGACCCAGTACTTC. This translates into CAISESLAGTETQYF.

This chain links TRBV28 with TRBJ2-4; D uncertain. Germline-derived CDR1 and CDR2 are MDHEN and SYDVKM. V lost 3 bases and J lost 9, with 3 bases in between. The CDR3 consists of 10 residues. CDR3 DNA: TGTGCCAGCAGTTTGGGCATTCAGTACTTC. It is translated as CASSLGIQYF. Looking up the rest from reference TRBV28 and TRBJ2-4 gives the full variable domain: DVKVTQSSRYLVKRTGEKVFLECVQDMDHENMFWYRQDPGLGLRLIYFSYDVKMKEKGDIPEGYSVSREKKERFSLILESASTNQTSMYLCASSLGIQYFGAGTRLSVL.

This chain connects TRBV30 to TRBJ1-1, with 8 bases aligning to TRBD1. The J segment lost 3 bases and the V segment lost 1 base, leaving 1 base of the junction unmatched. There are 13 residues in the CDR3. From germline, CDR1 is GTSNPN and CDR2 SVGIG (reference sequence). CDR3 nucleotide sequence: TGTGCCTGGAGTGCAGGGGGCTACACTGAAGCTTTCTTT. Translation: CAWSAGGYTEAFF.

CDR3 residues: CSVGVSSYYEQYF. For the CDR3, the DNA is TGCAGCGTGGGAGTTAGCAGCTACTACGAGCAGTACTTC. The chain uses TRBV29-1 and TRBJ2-7, with D perhaps matching TRBD2 (5 bases). The germline gives CDR1 SQVTM, CDR2 ANQGSEA. This CDR3 has 13 residues. The ends were cut back, 6 bases at V and 3 bases at J, with 15 bases in the middle.

V and J are TRBV29-1 and TRBJ2-5; D is unresolved. The CDR3 covers 13 residues. Per germline, CDR1 SQVTM and CDR2 ANQGSEA. Trimming took 4 bases from V and 2 from J, leaving 11 bases between them. CDR3 bases: TGCAGCGTTGGAGACCGGGCACAAGAGACCCAGTACTTC. Translating it yields CSVGDRAQETQYF.

The rearrangement joins TRBV29-1 to TRBJ2-1, with D uncertain. This CDR3 is 15 amino acids long. V was clipped by 1 base and J by 5 bases, with 15 bases between them. From germline, CDR1 is SQVTM and CDR2 ANQGSEA. The CDR3 DNA follows: TGCAGCGTTGAAGGTGTGACGCCATGGGACAATGAGCAGTTCTTC. Translation gives CSVEGVTPWDNEQFF.

The rearrangement links TRBV29-1 to TRBJ2-7, with 7 positions matching TRBD1. The CDR3 totals 13 residues. CDR1 and CDR2 from the germline V gene are SQVTM and ANQGSEA. Trimming at V came to 6 bases and at J to 5 bases, leaving 10 bases not matched to a gene. For the CDR3, the DNA is TGCAGCGTAATGACAGGGAGAAGAGACGAGCAGTACTTC. Its protein is CSVMTGRRDEQYF.

The V and J genes are TRBV6-6 and TRBJ2-3, with D perhaps given as TRBD1 or TRBD2 (5 bases each). The CDR3 is 16 residues long. Germline V CDR1 and CDR2: MNHNY, SVGAGI (reference sequence). The V end lost 0 bases, the J end lost 0 bases, and 10 bases lay between the germline ends. The CDR3 nucleotides are TGTGCCAGCAGTTACTCGGGGGACCCTAGCACAGATACGCAGTATTTT. As protein: CASSYSGDPSTDTQYF.

The rearrangement joins TRBV29-1 to TRBJ2-5, with D perhaps matching TRBD1 (6 bases). Trimming took 6 bases from V and 4 from J, leaving 12 bases between them. Germline CDR1 is SQVTM and CDR2 is ANQGSEA. This CDR3 contains 12 residues. The CDR3 reads CSVSGVGETQYF. The CDR3 DNA is TGCAGCGTCTCAGGGGTTGGAGAGACCCAGTACTTC.

This clone was picked up a small number of times. Other DNA sequences in this specimen translate into the identical CDR3. V and J are TRBV10-3 and TRBJ2-1; TRBD1 or TRBD2 may be the D gene (5 bases each). This CDR3 is built from 12 residues. In germline, CDR1 is ENHRY, CDR2 SYGVKD. Trimming took 8 bases from V and 2 from J, leaving 7 bases between them. CDR3 coding DNA: TGTGCCATCGGGGGTACCTACAATGAGCAGTTCTTC. Translated, it gives CAIGGTYNEQFF.

The chain carries TRBV6-6 and TRBJ1-2; no reliable D call. The V and J ends lost 5 bases and 5 bases respectively, with 9 bases between them. The CDR3 consists of 12 residues. Per germline, CDR1 MNHNY and CDR2 SVGAGI (reference sequence). The CDR3 protein is CASSGAAYGYTF. Here the CDR3 DNA reads TGTGCCAGCAGTGGTGCAGCGTATGGCTACACCTTC.

This chain joins TRBV10-3 and TRBJ2-1, with D possibly matching TRBD1 (5 bases). The V and J ends lost 4 bases and 7 bases respectively, with 8 bases between them. Germline loops: CDR1 ENHRY, CDR2 SYGVKD. This CDR3 spans 12 amino acids. As DNA, the CDR3 is TGTGCCATCAGTGTACAGGAGAATGAGCAGTTCTTC. Its translation is CAISVQENEQFF.

V is TRBV29-1 and J is TRBJ2-7; either TRBD1 or TRBD2 may fit D (5 bases each). Germline CDR1 and CDR2: SQVTM and ANQGSEA. The V end was cut by 1 base, the J end by 3 bases, with 16 bases between. The CDR3 extends over 15 amino acids. The CDR3 DNA sequence: TGCAGCGTTGAAGGAGGGGAAGGCAGAAGCTACGAGCAGTACTTC. It specifies CSVEGGEGRSYEQYF.

This rearrangement joins TRBV5-1 to TRBJ2-3; D is unresolved. There are 16 residues in the CDR3. Per the germline V gene, CDR1 is SGHRS and CDR2 is YFSETQ. V lost 0 bases and J 0 bases, leaving 11 bases between the germline ends. The CDR3 protein is CASSLAAGFSTDTQYF. CDR3 sequence (DNA): TGCGCCAGCAGCTTGGCTGCCGGATTTAGCACAGATACGCAGTATTTT. Filled out from reference TRBV5-1 and TRBJ2-3, the complete variable domain reads KAGVTQTPRYLIKTRGQQVTLSCSPISGHRSVSWYQQTPGQGLQFLFEYFSETQRNKGNFPGRFSGRQFSNSRSEMNVSTLELGDSALYLCASSLAAGFSTDTQYFGPGTRLTVL.

This chain connects TRBV6-6 to TRBJ2-7; 9 bases map to TRBD2. Per germline, CDR1 MNHNY and CDR2 SVGAGI (reference sequence). The CDR3 runs to 16 residues. V trimming: 4 bases; J trimming: 1 base; junction bases outside the gene matches: 8. The CDR3 here is CASSSKLAGLSYEQYF. The CDR3, as DNA: TGTGCCAGCAGTTCGAAGCTAGCGGGATTATCCTACGAGCAGTACTTC.

This clone was observed a single time. The chain uses TRBV30 and TRBJ2-7; 9 bases align to TRBD2. This CDR3 comprises 14 residues. Germline V gene lookup returns CDR1 GTSNPN and CDR2 SVGIG (reference sequence). The V and J ends lost 2 bases and 5 bases, in that order; junction bases with no gene match: 7. The CDR3 nucleotides are TGTGCCTGGAGTTGGGCGGGAGGGCCTGACGAGCAGTACTTC. It specifies CAWSWAGGPDEQYF.

This chain connects TRBV30 to TRBJ2-1; 10 bases fit TRBD2. The V and J ends lost 7 bases and 6 bases, in that order; junction bases with no gene match: 6. This CDR3 has 13 residues. Per the germline V gene, CDR1 is GTSNPN and CDR2 is SVGIG (reference sequence). The CDR3 spells CAYSSGSSNEQFF. The CDR3 DNA reads as TGTGCCTACTCTAGCGGGAGTAGCAATGAGCAGTTCTTC.

The chain links TRBV30 to TRBJ1-5; D is unresolved. Germline V gives CDR1 GTSNPN, CDR2 SVGIG (reference sequence). The CDR3 covers 14 residues. With 1 base removed from V and 9 bases from J, the gap between germline ends came to 16 bases. This chain's CDR3 is CAWSGATAMWPQHF. CDR3 sequence (DNA): TGTGCCTGGAGTGGGGCCACAGCAATGTGGCCCCAGCATTTT.